This T cell receptor (beta chain) comes out of a study of T cell responses to AZD1222 COVID-19 vaccine. Study overall: Timing groups of about 4 and about 12 weeks for second doses were pooled.

Here immunoSEQ multiplex PCR was the method, and the copy in TCRdb shows in-frame clones only, minus some. The sample lists 60,000 to 75,000 clones; 85% to 90% were seen once. Study results and limitations: Regions left unmutated in variants are reportedly the target of nearly half of spike-specific TCRs. Regions 160-218 and 743-854 dominated among vaccine-associated CD4 TCRs spanning spike. Sampling captured repertoires only after the peak T cell response.

Concerning this clone: No antigen is known for it. Other DNA sequences from this sample encode an identical CDR3 as well.

This CDR3 contains 13 residues. Trimming cost V 1 base and J 5 bases, with 8 bases left between them. Germline lookup yields CDR1 LGHDT and CDR2 YNNKEL (reference sequence). This TCR came from an adult in good health. The genes are TRBV3-1 (or the pseudogene TRBV3-2) and TRBJ1-2, with D hard to call. The source material was peripheral blood, sampled on day 0 of AZD1222 vaccination. CDR3 protein: CASSQVSSYGYTF. The CDR3 DNA is TGTGCCAGCAGCCAAGTATCGAGTTATGGCTACACCTTC.